This T cell receptor (beta chain) was captured in a study of early T cells in non-severe SARS-CoV-2 infection. One entry per CDR3 protein, called by TCRdb with MiXCR from the 5' RACE reads. The sample contains over 90,000 distinct CDR3 sequences, about an eighth of which appear only once. This clonotype came up a few times. V was clipped by 2 bases and J by 8 bases; unmatched bases: 4. The CDR3 is made up of 14 amino acids. Germline V gene lookup returns CDR1 SGHNT and CDR2 YYREEE (reference sequence). The sequencing used whole blood, collected at baseline. The V gene is TRBV5-4, the J gene TRBJ2-1, with 10 bases matching TRBD2. The receptor comes from an adult who was a healthcare worker with PCR-confirmed SARS-CoV-2 infection or an uninfected control (not recorded which). The CDR3 sequence: CASSFRAGGYEQFF. CDR3 in DNA: TGTGCCAGCAGCTTTCGAGCGGGAGGGTATGAGCAGTTCTTC. Drawing the rest from reference TRBV5-4 and TRBJ2-1, the complete variable domain is ETGVTQSPTHLIKTRGQQVTLRCSSQSGHNTVSWYQQALGQGPQFIFQYYREEENGRGNFPPRFSGLQFPNYSSELNVNALELDDSALYLCASSFRAGGYEQFFGPGTRLTVL.